This T cell receptor (beta chain) was sequenced for a study of shared clonotypes between healthy human individuals. Study-wide findings and caveats: Among non-shared clonotypes, generation probabilities were lower than among those shared by all four donors. Between a handful of donors, naive CD4 clonotypes were shared at a level of about 5%.

CD4+ cell separation produced CD45RA+ naive and CD45RA-negative memory subsets. The assay ran at deep level. The table came from immunoSEQ multiplex PCR; TCRdb's copy has only in-frame clones and leaves some out. The top ten clones hold over 1.3% of a sample with roughly 1 million clones, roughly 75% of them seen once. Turning to this clone: The antigen remains undetermined. The sample has other DNA sequences that encode this CDR3 too.

The CDR3 contains 16 residues. Germline CDR1 reads SGHRS; CDR2 reads YFSETQ. The V and J ends lost 2 bases and 0 bases respectively, with 12 bases between them. The specimen sequenced was memory CD4+ T cells sorted from blood. As for subset: CD45RA-negative fraction. This sequence was found in a man younger than 35 in good health. This rearrangement joins TRBV5-1 to TRBJ1-3; D remains ambiguous. The CDR3 here is CASSFQGPSSGNTIYF. The CDR3 DNA follows: TGCGCCAGCAGCTTCCAAGGGCCGAGCTCTGGAAACACCATATATTTT. The full variable domain, with the rest looked up from reference TRBV5-1 and TRBJ1-3, is KAGVTQTPRYLIKTRGQQVTLSCSPISGHRSVSWYQQTPGQGLQFLFEYFSETQRNKGNFPGRFSGRQFSNSRSEMNVSTLELGDSALYLCASSFQGPSSGNTIYFGEGSWLTVV.